This T cell receptor beta chain was identified in a study of shared clonotypes between healthy human individuals. Repertoires were generated with immunoSEQ multiplex PCR, while TCRdb's copy carries only in-frame clones and drops some. The sample has about 1.5 million clones; roughly 97% are singletons. Study-wide results and limits: Rarefaction curves obtained for sorted subsets showed sequencing incomplete despite large depth.

This clone is a singleton in its sample. Its antigen is not identified. Looked up from germline, CDR1 is MDHEN and CDR2 is SYDVKM. V was trimmed by 0 bases and J by 6 bases, leaving 18 bases between them. The CDR3 has 16 amino acids. CD4+ cells yielded CD45RA+ naive and CD45RA-negative memory subsets. Input material: naive CD4+ T cells sorted from blood. Subset reported: CD45RA+ positively selected. The chain has TRBV28 and TRBJ2-7; D perhaps matches TRBD1 (7 bases). The source of this sequence is a man aged 25-40 years in good health. The CDR3 sequence: CASSLWGQGGEGEQYF. The CDR3 region has the DNA TGTGCCAGCAGTTTATGGGGTCAGGGGGGAGAGGGCGAGCAGTACTTC.